This T cell receptor (beta chain) was captured by sequencing in a study of T cells in Graves' hyperthyroidism and ophthalmopathy. Study-wide findings and caveats: Patients with ophthalmopathy were separated from those with stable hyperthyroidism by a 13 V-J model. The model foresaw ophthalmopathy a median roughly 6.3 months prior to onset.

RNA transcripts provided the source from which TCR beta CDR3 regions were amplified. First-round RT-PCR of the TCR CDR3 relied on the HTBI primer set. TCRdb analysed the multiplex PCR reads with MiXCR anew, one entry per CDR3 protein. The sample lists fewer than 350,000 distinct CDR3 sequences, roughly 23% seen once, with 50% to 65% in the top ten. Stable hyperthyroidism: no ophthalmopathy progression over 18 months of follow-up. For this clonotype: The antigen is not known.

This CDR3 has 15 amino acids. The germline V and J ends were trimmed by 6 bases and 0 bases, with 12 bases remaining between them. The receptor comes from a woman aged 45-60 years with Graves' hyperthyroidism. This chain links TRBV12-3 or TRBV12-4 with TRBJ2-1; D possibly matches TRBD1 or TRBD2 (6 bases each). Input material: blood. The CDR3 spells CASRRRDISYNEQFF. The CDR3, as DNA: TGTGCCAGCAGGAGGCGGGACATCTCCTACAATGAGCAGTTCTTC.